The sequence of this TCR beta chain was determined in a study of cytomegalovirus exposure and HLA in healthy donors. Germline V gene sequence: CDR1 SGHRS, CDR2 YFSETQ. The V end lost 0 bases, the J end lost 6 bases, and 7 bases lay between the germline ends. This CDR3 contains 12 residues. The PCR had 60 Vbeta and 13 Jbeta primers. Clones were sequenced by immunoSEQ multiplex PCR, and TCRdb holds only the in-frame ones, with some missing. Among more than 65,000 clones listed, roughly four fifths were seen once. General observations from the study: TCR beta V- and J-gene trimming was later associated with a missense DCLRE1C variant. Whilst most TCR sequences proved rare, a subset of public TCRs occurred across many donors.

Regarding this clone: Its antigen is still unknown.

The rearrangement joins TRBV5-1 to TRBJ2-7, with D possibly matching TRBD2 (5 bases). The material sequenced was PBMCs. This sequence was found in a woman aged 45-59 years in good health and CMV-seropositive. DNA for the CDR3: TGCGCCAGCAGCTTGGTACGGGGCGAGCAGTACTTC. Amino acids: CASSLVRGEQYF.